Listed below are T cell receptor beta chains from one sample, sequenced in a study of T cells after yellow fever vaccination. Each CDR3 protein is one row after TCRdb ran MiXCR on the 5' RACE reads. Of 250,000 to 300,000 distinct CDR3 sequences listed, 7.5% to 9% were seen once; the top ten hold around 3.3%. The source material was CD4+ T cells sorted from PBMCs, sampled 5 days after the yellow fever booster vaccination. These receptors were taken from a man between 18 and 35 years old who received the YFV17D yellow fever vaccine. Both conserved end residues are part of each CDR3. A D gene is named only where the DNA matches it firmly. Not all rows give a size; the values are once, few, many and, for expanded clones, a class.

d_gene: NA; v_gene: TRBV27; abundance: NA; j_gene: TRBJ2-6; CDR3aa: CASHKGGASGANVLTF; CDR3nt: TGTGCCAGCCACAAGGGGGGGGCTTCCGGGGCCAACGTCCTGACTTTC
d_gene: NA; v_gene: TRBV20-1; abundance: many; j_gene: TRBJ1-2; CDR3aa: CSPFRAGVHGYTF; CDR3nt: TGCAGTCCCTTCCGGGCAGGGGTTCATGGCTACACCTTC
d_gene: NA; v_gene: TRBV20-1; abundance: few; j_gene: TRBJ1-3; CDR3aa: CSATSEGGSGNTIYF; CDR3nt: TGCAGTGCTACCTCCGAAGGAGGCTCTGGAAACACCATATATTTT
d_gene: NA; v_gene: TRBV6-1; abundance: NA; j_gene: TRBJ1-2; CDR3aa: CASSEQRQRGYGYTF; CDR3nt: TGTGCCAGCAGTGAACAGCGTCAGAGAGGCTATGGCTACACCTTC
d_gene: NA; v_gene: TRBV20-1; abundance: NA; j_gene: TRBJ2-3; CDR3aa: CSAAAQPHTDTQYF; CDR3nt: TGCAGTGCCGCGGCCCAGCCACACACAGATACGCAGTATTTT
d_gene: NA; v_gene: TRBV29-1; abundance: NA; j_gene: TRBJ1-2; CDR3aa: CSVGAQGDGYTF; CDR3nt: TGCAGCGTTGGGGCACAGGGCGATGGCTACACCTTC
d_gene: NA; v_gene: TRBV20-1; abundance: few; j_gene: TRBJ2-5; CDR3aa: CSARDFANQETQYF; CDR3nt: TGCAGTGCTAGAGATTTTGCAAACCAAGAGACCCAGTACTTC
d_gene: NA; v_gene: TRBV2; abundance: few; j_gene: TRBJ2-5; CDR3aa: CASSDGGTQYF; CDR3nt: TGTGCCAGCAGTGACGGGGGGACCCAGTACTTC
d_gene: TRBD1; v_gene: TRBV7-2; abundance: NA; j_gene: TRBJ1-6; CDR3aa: CASSLVQGAVSPLHF; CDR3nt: TGTGCCAGCAGCTTAGTACAGGGGGCTGTCTCACCCCTCCACTTT
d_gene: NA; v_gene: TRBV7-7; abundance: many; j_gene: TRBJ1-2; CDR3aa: CASSLTSGQENRLSYGYTF; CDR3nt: TGTGCCAGCAGCTTAACCTCAGGGCAAGAAAACCGATTGTCCTATGGCTACACCTTC
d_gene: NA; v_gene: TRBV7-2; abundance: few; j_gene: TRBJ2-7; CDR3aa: CASSLAQGPTYEQYF; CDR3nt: TGTGCCAGCAGCTTAGCGCAGGGGCCCACCTACGAGCAGTACTTC
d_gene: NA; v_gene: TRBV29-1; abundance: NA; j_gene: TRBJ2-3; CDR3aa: CSVAQGTTDTQYF; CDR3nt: TGCAGCGTTGCTCAGGGGACGACAGATACGCAGTATTTT
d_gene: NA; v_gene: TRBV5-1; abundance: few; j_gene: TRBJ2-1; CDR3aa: CASREYNEQFF; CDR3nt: TGCGCCAGCAGGGAGTACAATGAGCAGTTCTTC
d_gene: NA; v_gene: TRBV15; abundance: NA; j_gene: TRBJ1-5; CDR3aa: CATSSGEGWGNQPQHF; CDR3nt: TGTGCCACCAGCTCTGGCGAGGGGTGGGGCAATCAGCCCCAGCATTTT
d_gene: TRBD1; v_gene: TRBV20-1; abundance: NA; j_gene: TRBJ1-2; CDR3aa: CSARQGANNYGYTF; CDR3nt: TGCAGTGCTAGGCAGGGGGCCAATAACTATGGCTACACCTTC